This T cell receptor (beta chain) was observed in a study of cytomegalovirus exposure and HLA in healthy donors. This PCR relied on a set of 60 Vbeta primers and 13 Jbeta primers. Some clones are missing from TCRdb's copy, which holds only in-frame ones; the method was immunoSEQ multiplex PCR. The data show 160,000 or so clones, with about four fifths seen just once and more than 0.4% held by the top ten. This clone was counted a few times. The material sequenced was PBMCs. The receptor comes from a woman in her forties or fifties in good health and CMV-seronegative.

The CDR3 bases are TGTGCCAGCAGACCCACGGGGAGGTTTTCCTATGGCTACACCTTC. The encoded protein is CASRPTGRFSYGYTF. V and J are TRBV7-3 and TRBJ1-2; D is unclear. The CDR3 extends over 15 amino acids. Per the germline V gene, CDR1 is SGHTA and CDR2 is FQGTGA. Trimming removed 6 bases from V and 4 bases from J, with 18 bases in between.